The 29 T cell receptor beta chains below were found in one sample sequenced in a study of graft-versus-host responses after intestinal transplantation. Method: immunoSEQ multiplex PCR; TCRdb's copy keeps in-frame clones and lacks some. The sample gives roughly 60,000 clones, about 87% of which show up once; around 1.5% is in the top ten. The sequencing here drew on PBMCs, taken 26 days after transplant. These receptors were taken from a human patient who received an intestinal transplant, so some T cells may come from the graft donor.

V is TRBV7-2 and J is TRBJ1-1; D is uncertain. The CDR3 is 14 residues long. Germline CDR1 and CDR2: SGHTA and FQGNSA. V lost 3 bases and J 0 bases, leaving 8 bases between the germline ends. The CDR3 region is CASSFATLNTEAFF. The DNA of the CDR3 is TGTGCCAGCAGCTTTGCGACATTGAACACTGAAGCTTTCTTT.

V is TRBV6-6 and J is TRBJ1-1; D not resolved. V was cut by 2 bases and J by 1 base, with 11 bases left in between. This CDR3 region has 15 residues. Germline assignment: CDR1 MNHNY and CDR2 SVGAGI (reference sequence). Written as DNA, the CDR3 is TGTGCCAGCAGTTACCTCTCGCAGGCGAACACTGAAGCTTTCTTT. Protein sequence: CASSYLSQANTEAFF.

CDR3 protein: CASSLRAGGQEAFF. The CDR3 DNA is TGTGCCAGCAGCTTAAGGGCGGGGGGACAGGAAGCTTTCTTT. The V and J genes are TRBV7-2 and TRBJ1-1; TRBD1 matches at 7 bases. Trimming took 2 bases from V and 8 from J; bases not matched to a gene: 8. The CDR3 contains 14 residues. The germline CDR1 and CDR2 sequences are SGHTA and FQGNSA. Full variable domain (outside the CDR3, taken from reference TRBV7-2 and TRBJ1-1): GAGVSQSPSNKVTEKGKDVELRCDPISGHTALYWYRQSLGQGLEFLIYFQGNSAPDKSGLPSDRFSAERTGGSVSTLTIQRTQQEDSAVYLCASSLRAGGQEAFFGQGTRLTVV.

The V and J genes are TRBV5-1 and TRBJ1-2; D remains unclear. Germline V lookup: CDR1 SGHRS, CDR2 YFSETQ. V gave up 2 bases and J gave up 5 bases, with 22 bases separating them. The CDR3 is 17 residues long. The CDR3 loop reads CASSFGQEIFLEYGYTF. The CDR3 DNA sequence: TGCGCCAGCAGCTTCGGTCAGGAAATTTTTTTAGAATATGGCTACACCTTC.

V and J are TRBV27 and TRBJ2-1, with D tentatively TRBD2 (6 bases). CDR1 and CDR2 (germline): MNHEY, SMNVEV (reference sequence). V dropped 8 bases and J dropped 9 bases, with 20 bases sitting between them. This CDR3 is built from 14 residues. This CDR3 is CASGSSPTGVEQFF. The CDR3 DNA follows: TGTGCCAGCGGGTCCTCCCCAACGGGAGTTGAGCAGTTCTTC.

This clone has a single count. The chain uses TRBV12-5 and TRBJ1-2; D call uncertain. Per the germline V gene, CDR1 is LGHNT and CDR2 is FRNRAP. Trimming took off 6 bases at V and 5 bases at J, with 16 bases between the two ends. The CDR3 loop spans 14 amino acids. The CDR3, as DNA: TGTGCTAGTGGCGATGACCGCCTCGGGTATGGCTACACCTTC. Amino acids: CASGDDRLGYGYTF.

This clone was observed a single time. The chain couples TRBV5-1 to TRBJ2-5; weak D call: TRBD2 (6 bases). Germline CDR1 reads SGHRS; CDR2 reads YFSETQ. Trimming removed 1 base from V and 7 bases from J, with 17 bases in between. This CDR3 has 15 residues. As DNA, the CDR3 is TGCGCCAGCAGCTTGTCGGGCGGGACGGCCACGACCCAGTACTTC. The encoded protein is CASSLSGGTATTQYF.

The chain has TRBV5-4 and TRBJ2-7; 8 bases are shared with TRBD2. Germline V gives CDR1 SGHNT, CDR2 YYREEE (reference sequence). V trimming: 4 bases; J trimming: 0 bases; junction bases outside the gene matches: 6. The CDR3 consists of 15 residues. The CDR3 protein is CASSPPGGSSYEQYF. CDR3 DNA sequence: TGTGCCAGCAGCCCTCCGGGGGGGAGCTCCTACGAGCAGTACTTC.

J is TRBJ2-7 and V is TRBV2, with TRBD2 as a possible D gene (5 bases). V was clipped by 4 bases and J by 4 bases, with 14 bases between them. The CDR3 runs 14 residues. Germline values: CDR1 SNHLY, CDR2 FYNNEI. In nucleotides, the CDR3 is TGTGCCAGCAGTGCTCGAGGGTCTTCTTACGAGCAGTACTTC. Translation gives CASSARGSSYEQYF. Supplemented by reference TRBV2 and TRBJ2-7, the full variable domain reads EPEVTQTPSHQVTQMGQEVILRCVPISNHLYFYWYRQILGQKVEFLVSFYNNEISEKSEIFDDQFSVERPDGSNFTLKIRSTKLEDSAMYFCASSARGSSYEQYFGPGTRLTVT.

The CDR3 DNA is TGTGCCAGCAGCTTGGTCGGCCTGTCTGAGGGCACAGATACGCAGTATTTT. It yields the protein CASSLVGLSEGTDTQYF. The genes are TRBV5-6 and TRBJ2-3; D remains ambiguous. Germline V lookup: CDR1 SGHDT, CDR2 YYEEEE. The V end lost 0 bases, the J end lost 1 base, and 15 bases lay between the germline ends. CDR3 length equals 17 residues.

This clone was seen only once. The chain carries TRBV14 and TRBJ2-5; a weak D match, TRBD2 (6 bases). The V end was cut by 4 bases, the J end by 5 bases, with 17 bases between. From germline, CDR1 is SGHDN and CDR2 FVKESK. The CDR3 consists of 15 residues. This CDR3 is CASSLWRGPGETQYF. As DNA, the CDR3 is TGTGCCAGCAGCCTTTGGCGGGGCCCCGGGGAGACCCAGTACTTC.

The CDR3 reads CASSLTSGGPGTGELFF. In DNA, the CDR3 is TGTGCCAGCAGCCTGACTAGCGGGGGGCCAGGCACCGGGGAGCTGTTTTTT. The V and J genes are TRBV5-6 and TRBJ2-2; TRBD2 aligns across 13 bases. Germline CDR1 reads SGHDT; CDR2 reads YYEEEE. Germline trimming cut 4 bases from V and 4 bases from J; bases unmatched to any gene: 7. This CDR3 comprises 17 residues.

This chain joins TRBV9 and TRBJ1-4; TRBD1 is a possible D gene (5 bases). Germline CDR1 SGDLS, CDR2 YYNGEE. Deletions cut 0 bases from V and 6 bases from J, with 9 bases between. CDR3 length: 14 amino acids. This CDR3 reads CASSVDGGDEKLFF. DNA of the CDR3: TGTGCCAGCAGCGTAGATGGGGGGGATGAAAAACTGTTTTTT.

The rearrangement joins TRBV9 to TRBJ1-2; 10 bases are a match to TRBD1. V shed 2 bases and J 4 bases; nucleotides not matched to a gene: 5. CDR1 is SGDLS, CDR2 YYNGEE, per germline. The CDR3 spans 15 residues. The CDR3 region has the DNA TGTGCCAGCAGCGTGGGACAGGGGACGCCCTATGGCTACACCTTC. It translates to CASSVGQGTPYGYTF. The full variable domain, its missing parts supplied by reference TRBV9 and TRBJ1-2, is DSGVTQTPKHLITATGQRVTLRCSPRSGDLSVYWYQQSLDQGLQFLIQYYNGEERAKGNILERFSAQQFPDLHSELNLSSLELGDSALYFCASSVGQGTPYGYTFGSGTRLTVV.

The chain joins TRBV11-3 to TRBJ2-5, with 7 bases matching TRBD1. V gave up 7 bases and J gave up 5 bases; unmatched junction bases: 7. Germline loops: CDR1 SGHNT, CDR2 YENEEA. The CDR3 is 13 residues long. CDR3 coding DNA: TGTGCCAGCAAGGGGGCTCCGGGGGAGACCCAGTACTTC. Amino acids: CASKGAPGETQYF.

The V call is TRBV15, the J call TRBJ2-2, with TRBD2 matching 8 bases. The germline CDR1 and CDR2 sequences are LNHNV and YYDKDF (reference sequence). V lost 7 bases, J lost 6 bases, and 16 bases stayed unmatched. The CDR3 is made up of 17 amino acids. In DNA, the CDR3 is TGTGCCACCACCCATTTCGGCGAGAGCGGGAGTGCCGGGGAGCTGTTTTTT. Translated: CATTHFGESGSAGELFF.

The rearrangement links TRBV13 to TRBJ2-5; no reliable D call. Germline CDR1 PRHDT, CDR2 FYEKMQ (reference sequence). The CDR3 runs 14 residues. V lost 5 bases and J 1 base, leaving 11 bases between the germline ends. The DNA for the CDR3 is TGTGCCAGCAGCCCCCGACACTTCCAAGAGACCCAGTACTTC. Protein product: CASSPRHFQETQYF.

The chain couples TRBV6-6 to TRBJ2-1; 9 nucleotides agree with TRBD2. Germline CDR1 reads MNHNY; CDR2 reads SVGAGI (reference sequence). The CDR3 is 15 amino acids. J lost 8 bases, V lost 2 bases, and 7 bases had no gene match. CDR3 region: CASSYIAGVVDEQFF. The CDR3 DNA follows: TGTGCCAGCAGTTACATAGCGGGGGTCGTCGATGAGCAGTTCTTC.

Comments on this clone: At the DNA level, this CDR3 is encoded by other sequences in the same sample as well. The rearrangement links TRBV5-1 to TRBJ2-2, with 8 bases that match TRBD1. The length of the CDR3 is 16 residues. Germline V gene sequence: CDR1 SGHRS, CDR2 YFSETQ. The V segment lost 0 bases and the J segment 2 bases; nucleotides outside the gene matches: 3. CDR3 sequence reads: CASSLVRGRNTGELFF. In nucleotides, the CDR3 is TGCGCCAGCAGCTTGGTCAGGGGGCGAAACACCGGGGAGCTGTTTTTT.

This sequence joins TRBV4-2 and TRBJ1-1, with D perhaps TRBD1 (6 bases). The ends were cut back, 6 bases at V and 0 bases at J, with 8 bases in the middle. Germline V gene sequence: CDR1 LGHNA, CDR2 YNFKEQ. The CDR3 contains 13 residues. As DNA, the CDR3 is TGTGCCAGCAGTACAGGGTTGAACACTGAAGCTTTCTTT. It is translated as CASSTGLNTEAFF.

This clone appeared a single time. The chain is built from TRBV28 and TRBJ2-1, with D possibly matching TRBD2 (6 bases). Germline assignment: CDR1 MDHEN and CDR2 SYDVKM. The CDR3 runs 16 residues. Trimming took 3 bases from V and 8 from J, leaving 20 bases between them. This chain's CDR3 is CASSLGEAGLGYEQFF. In DNA, the CDR3 is TGTGCCAGCAGTTTGGGGGAGGCAGGTCTTGGGTATGAGCAGTTCTTC.

The gene calls are TRBV19 and TRBJ1-1, with D possibly TRBD1 on 6 matching bases. Germline-derived CDR1 and CDR2 are LNHDA and SQIVND (reference sequence). This CDR3 has 13 residues. V was shortened by 6 bases and J by 6 bases, with 14 bases between the two germline ends. The chain's CDR3 is CASSRNRAAEAFF. The CDR3 DNA reads TGTGCCAGTAGCAGAAACAGGGCTGCTGAAGCTTTCTTT.

The chain joins TRBV5-4 to TRBJ1-1, with D maybe TRBD1 (6 bases). The CDR3 spans 13 residues. CDR1 and CDR2 from the germline V gene are SGHNT and YYREEE (reference sequence). V lost 1 base, J lost 8 bases, and 12 bases lay in between. The CDR3 region is CASSLRPGTEAFF. CDR3 nucleotides: TGTGCCAGCAGCTTGCGCCCCGGGACAGAAGCTTTCTTT.

The chain has TRBV7-9 and TRBJ1-2, with a possible D match to TRBD1 (6 bases). This CDR3 contains 14 residues. V lost 5 bases and J lost 0, with 10 bases in between. Germline lookup yields CDR1 SEHNR and CDR2 FQNEAQ (reference sequence). The chain's CDR3 is CASSPTGSNYGYTF. As DNA, the CDR3 is TGTGCCAGCAGCCCGACAGGTTCTAACTATGGCTACACCTTC.

J is TRBJ2-7 and V is TRBV11-2, with 9 nucleotides matching TRBD1. The CDR3 contains 15 residues. Germline assignment: CDR1 SGHAT and CDR2 FQNNGV. V lost 3 bases to trimming and J lost 6 bases; unmatched junction nucleotides: 9. CDR3 in DNA: TGTGCCAGCAGCTTTCAGGACAGGGGTGGGCGCGAGCAGTACTTC. Translation: CASSFQDRGGREQYF.

The DNA for the CDR3 is TGTGCCAGCAGTGAACATTCCCCGCAGAAGGCCAAAAACATTCAGTACTTC. It encodes CASSEHSPQKAKNIQYF. This chain uses TRBV6-1 with TRBJ2-4; D gene uncertain. The V and J ends lost 2 bases and 1 base respectively, with 15 bases between them. The length of the CDR3 is 17 residues. Germline CDR1 MNHNS, CDR2 SASEGT.

The rearrangement joins TRBV7-6 to TRBJ1-5, with D uncertain. V lost 7 bases and J lost 2, with 9 bases in between. CDR3 size: 13 residues. Germline-derived CDR1 and CDR2 are SGHVS and FNYEAQ. CDR3 coding DNA: TGTGCCAGCACCCTCGGTGGCAATCAGCCCCAGCATTTT. Protein sequence: CASTLGGNQPQHF.

This chain joins TRBV27 and TRBJ2-5; D is unresolved. CDR1 is MNHEY and CDR2 is SMNVEV in the germline V gene (reference sequence). Trimming left V 0 bases short and J 3 bases short, with 17 bases between. This CDR3 is built from 17 residues. The CDR3 DNA reads as TGTGCCAGCAGTTTATCGCTTCCTATACCCCCGGAAGAGACCCAGTACTTC. Translating gives CASSLSLPIPPEETQYF.

V usage is TRBV15 and J usage is TRBJ2-5, with D possibly TRBD2 on 5 matching bases. Germline CDR1 reads LNHNV; CDR2 reads YYDKDF (reference sequence). The CDR3 spans 14 residues. The ends were cut back, 6 bases at V and 1 base at J, with 12 bases in the middle. CDR3 bases: TGTGCCACCAGAGGAGGCTCGGGCCAAGAGACCCAGTACTTC. Residues: CATRGGSGQETQYF.